The 13 T cell receptor beta chains listed next were all sequenced from one sample in a study of shared clonotypes between healthy human individuals. Sequencing used immunoSEQ multiplex PCR; TCRdb keeps in-frame clones, though not all of them. The sample lists 95,000 to 120,000 clones, around 68% occurring once. Sequencing was done on a sample of memory CD8+ T cells sorted from blood. Subset noted: CD45RO+ cells pooled with CCR7-negative TemRA cells. The receptor source for this set is a young woman in good health.

As DNA, the CDR3 is TGTGCCAGCAGTTTATTGGCTAGTGGGCTTAATGAGCAGTTCTTC. It is translated as CASSLLASGLNEQFF. The chain couples TRBV28 to TRBJ2-1, with D uncertain. Germline V gene data show CDR1 as MDHEN and CDR2 as SYDVKM. The CDR3 is 15 residues long. V was trimmed by 1 base and J by 7 bases, leaving 14 bases between them.

This rearrangement joins TRBV6-6 to TRBJ2-7; no firm D call. The CDR3 is 13 amino acids. The V gene's germline CDR1 is MNHNY and CDR2 SVGAGI (reference sequence). The V end was cut by 6 bases, the J end by 3 bases, with 12 bases between. Here the CDR3 reads CASSWTTGYEQYF. CDR3 coding DNA: TGTGCCAGCAGCTGGACCACTGGCTACGAGCAGTACTTC.

This chain uses TRBV7-9 with TRBJ1-2; the match to TRBD1 covers 8 bases. The germline V gene has CDR1 SEHNR and CDR2 FQNEAQ (reference sequence). V was clipped by 5 bases and J by 5 bases; unmatched bases: 13. The length of the CDR3 is 16 residues. This chain's CDR3 is CASSRLLTGEGYGYTF. CDR3 nucleotide sequence: TGTGCCAGCAGCAGACTCCTGACAGGGGAGGGGTATGGCTACACCTTC. The variable domain in full, completed from reference TRBV7-9 and TRBJ1-2, reads DTGVSQNPRHKITKRGQNVTFRCDPISEHNRLYWYRQTLGQGPEFLTYFQNEAQLEKSRLLSDRFSAERPKGSFSTLEIQRTEQGDSAMYLCASSRLLTGEGYGYTFGSGTRLTVV.

The count of this clone is one. The chain joins TRBV5-1 to TRBJ1-2; no firm D call. CDR3 size: 14 residues. Trimming pared 0 bases from V and 8 bases from J, leaving 14 bases between. Germline V gene data show CDR1 as SGHRS and CDR2 as YFSETQ. CDR3 sequence: CASSLGPPEKGYTF. In nucleotides, the CDR3 is TGCGCCAGCAGCTTGGGACCTCCAGAGAAGGGCTACACCTTC.

The V and J genes are TRBV30 and TRBJ2-1; TRBD2 is a possible D gene (5 bases). Germline assignment: CDR1 GTSNPN and CDR2 SVGIG (reference sequence). The CDR3 consists of 11 residues. V was clipped by 7 bases and J by 8 bases, with 12 bases between them. The CDR3 here is CALSLGDEQFF. CDR3 nucleotides: TGTGCCTTGTCCCTCGGGGATGAGCAGTTCTTC.

This clone was seen a few times. The chain couples TRBV28 to TRBJ1-1; D not certain. This CDR3 has 12 amino acids. The V and J ends lost 6 bases and 1 base respectively, with 6 bases between them. CDR1 and CDR2 (germline): MDHEN, SYDVKM. CDR3: CASSPGNTEAFF. DNA of the CDR3: TGTGCCAGCAGCCCCGGGAACACTGAAGCTTTCTTT.

V usage is TRBV28 and J usage is TRBJ2-7; D may be TRBD2 (6 bases). The CDR3 length is 16 residues. Germline loops: CDR1 MDHEN, CDR2 SYDVKM. Trimming stripped 5 bases from V and 3 bases from J, with 20 bases between. Here the CDR3 reads CASSNKGLHPHYEQYF. The CDR3 nucleotides are TGTGCCAGCAGTAACAAGGGACTCCACCCTCACTACGAGCAGTACTTC.

The J gene is TRBJ2-3, the V gene TRBV11-2; D not resolved. Trimming shortened V by 5 bases and J by 6 bases, and 9 bases separated the two germline ends. From germline, CDR1 is SGHAT and CDR2 FQNNGV. The CDR3 loop spans 12 amino acids. The CDR3 bases are TGTGCCAGCAGCCGAGAGGCGGATACGCAGTATTTT. This gives the protein CASSREADTQYF.

This sequence joins TRBV21-1 and TRBJ1-5. TRBV21-1 is a pseudogene locus. This CDR3 region has 15 residues. The CDR3 DNA follows: TGTGCCAGCAGCCCCCGGGGAAAAGTCAATCAGCCCCAGCATTTT. It is translated as CASSPRGKVNQPQHF.

This sequence joins TRBV28 and TRBJ1-2, with D possibly matching TRBD1 (6 bases). V lost 10 bases and J lost 4, with 19 bases in between. CDR3 length: 14 residues. In germline, CDR1 is MDHEN, CDR2 SYDVKM. CDR3 DNA: TGTGCCATAAGACCTCAGGGGTTCGGCTATGGCTACACCTTC. It is translated as CAIRPQGFGYGYTF.

J is TRBJ1-2 and V is TRBV5-6, with 7 nucleotides matching TRBD1. This CDR3 is 13 amino acids long. The V gene's germline CDR1 is SGHDT and CDR2 YYEEEE. Germline trimming cut 4 bases from V and 6 bases from J; bases unmatched to any gene: 6. CDR3 in DNA: TGTGCCAGCAGCCTGACAGGGTTCGATGGCTACACCTTC. Amino acid sequence: CASSLTGFDGYTF.

This clone appeared a few times. The CDR3 region has the DNA TGTGCCAGCAGCCCCGGGACTAGCGGCAATGAGCAGTTCTTC. It codes for CASSPGTSGNEQFF. The genes are TRBV6-5 and TRBJ2-1; TRBD2 matches 11 bases. V was clipped by 6 bases and J by 6 bases; unmatched bases: 4. The CDR3 has 14 amino acids. CDR1 and CDR2 (germline): MNHEY, SVGAGI.

This rearrangement joins TRBV30 to TRBJ1-2; weak D call: TRBD1 (6 bases). Germline-derived CDR1 and CDR2 are GTSNPN and SVGIG (reference sequence). This CDR3 is 16 amino acids long. The V and J ends lost 2 bases and 5 bases respectively, with 21 bases between them. The chain's CDR3 is CAWSFQGLGQKYGYTF. The CDR3 coding sequence is TGTGCCTGGAGTTTTCAGGGACTCGGACAGAAATATGGCTACACCTTC.